The clone carrying this TCR beta chain showed up many times. It was during active infection that Seattle patients were enrolled and then longitudinally followed. Germline V gene data show CDR1 as SGHKS and CDR2 as YYEKEE (reference sequence). Trimming pared 1 base from V and 5 bases from J, leaving 10 bases between. CDR3 length: 15 residues. This entry is derived from a study of blood T cell repertoires in COVID-19. Study information: The samples span acute and convalescent COVID-19 from the United States, Italy and Spain. T cells, B-cell-depleted T cells, or PBMCs supplied cDNA or gDNA.

Using immunoSEQ multiplex PCR, the repertoire was profiled, and TCRdb retains in-frame clones only, with some absent. The profile shows a few hundred thousand clones, almost 90% of them singletons. This sequence was found in a woman in her twenties or thirties with COVID-19, enrolled during active disease. The sample consisted of peripheral blood. The chain employs TRBV5-5 and TRBJ1-6; tentative D call: TRBD1 (6 bases). The CDR3 DNA is TGTGCCAGCAGCTTGACTCAGGGGAATAATTCACCCCTCCACTTT. As protein: CASSLTQGNNSPLHF.